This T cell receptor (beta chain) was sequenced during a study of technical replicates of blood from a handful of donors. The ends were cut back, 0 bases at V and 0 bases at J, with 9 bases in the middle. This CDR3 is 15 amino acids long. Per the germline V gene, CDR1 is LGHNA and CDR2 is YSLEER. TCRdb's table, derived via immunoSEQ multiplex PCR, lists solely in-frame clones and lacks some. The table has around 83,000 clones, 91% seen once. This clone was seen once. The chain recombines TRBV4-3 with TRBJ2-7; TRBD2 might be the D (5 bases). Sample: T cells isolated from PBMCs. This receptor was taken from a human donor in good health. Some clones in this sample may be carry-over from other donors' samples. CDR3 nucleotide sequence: TGCGCCAGCAGCCAAGAGGTGGGGAGCTCCTACGAGCAGTACTTC. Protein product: CASSQEVGSSYEQYF.